The clone carrying this T cell receptor (beta chain) came up many times. Its specificity is not known. Full-length variable regions came from constant-region reverse primers plus semi-nested Nested Universal Primer A PCR. TCRdb passed the 5' RACE reads through MiXCR, listing each CDR3 protein once. The sample contains roughly 50,000 distinct CDR3 sequences, roughly a sixth of which appear only once. The length of the CDR3 is 16 residues. V was cut by 5 bases and J by 2 bases, with 16 bases left in between. Germline V gene data show CDR1 as SGHVS and CDR2 as FQNEAQ. The study, taken as a whole, reports: Tumor Tregs overlapped most with tumor, then blood, naive CD4+ cells.

Naive CD4+ T cells were purified with Tregs depleted by CD25. The chain recombines TRBV7-8 with TRBJ1-3; possible D gene TRBD1, 6 bases. The sequencing input was naive CD4+ T cells sorted from blood. The subset was: naive CD4+ T cells, CD4+CD45RA+CD25-. The sequence came from a female donor with breast cancer. The CDR3 spells CASSPGAGATGNTIYF. CDR3 sequence (DNA): TGTGCCAGCAGCCCGGGCGCGGGGGCAACTGGAAACACCATATATTTT.